Described below is a single T cell receptor beta chain sequence and its context. The antigen remains undetermined. CDR3-region Arm-PCR and iRepertoire HTBI primers produced the TCR beta libraries. TCRdb called the multiplex PCR reads again in MiXCR, with one record for every CDR3 protein. Seen here are over 650,000 distinct CDR3 sequences, about 30% observed once, and the top ten hold about two fifths. This sample stems from a study of regulatory T cells in long-lasting Graves disease. Whole-study results and caveats: There was favoring of TRBV28, TRBJ1-2 and TRBJ2-5 in persistent disease.

V lost 3 bases to trimming and J lost 4 bases, with 13 bases between them. CDR1 LNHDA and CDR2 SQIVND come from the germline V gene (reference sequence). The CDR3 consists of 15 residues. Time point: persistent/refractory GD, antithyroid drugs over 5 years with positive TRAb. Isolated PBMC RNA provided the starting material for the TCR library. Xi'an, China, was home to the endocrinology department that provided patients. The chain is built from TRBV19 and TRBJ1-5; no definite D call. Material: peripheral blood mononuclear cells (PBMCs), obtained when the disease was refractory, from a patient treated with antithyroid drugs. The TCR sequence derives from a female donor with Graves disease. Written as DNA, the CDR3 is TGTGCCAGTAGTATTGGGTCTGGGATTAATCAGCCCCAGCATTTT. It codes for CASSIGSGINQPQHF.